This T cell receptor (beta chain) was sequenced during a study of CD8 T cells in Susac syndrome. The CDR3 is 15 amino acids. V lost 0 bases, J lost 7 bases, and 10 bases lay in between. The RNA input was roughly 0.45 to 1 ug, and it was reverse transcribed with random hexamers. Amplification of TCR beta CDR3 spanned 54 Vbeta and 13 Jbeta via immunoSEQ multiplex PCR. TCRdb reprocessed the immunoSEQ multiplex PCR reads via MiXCR and lists one record per CDR3 protein. The sample holds 70,000 or so distinct CDR3 sequences, around 96% seen once. The source is a human donor with multiple sclerosis. Sequenced: CD8+ T cells from PBMCs. The rearrangement links TRBV23-1 to TRBJ1-6; unclear D gene. TRBV23-1 is classed as an ORF, of uncertain function. The CDR3 nucleotides read TGCGCCAGCAGTCAATCGGGCCCGAGGAATTCACCCCTCCACTTT. This translates into CASSQSGPRNSPLHF.